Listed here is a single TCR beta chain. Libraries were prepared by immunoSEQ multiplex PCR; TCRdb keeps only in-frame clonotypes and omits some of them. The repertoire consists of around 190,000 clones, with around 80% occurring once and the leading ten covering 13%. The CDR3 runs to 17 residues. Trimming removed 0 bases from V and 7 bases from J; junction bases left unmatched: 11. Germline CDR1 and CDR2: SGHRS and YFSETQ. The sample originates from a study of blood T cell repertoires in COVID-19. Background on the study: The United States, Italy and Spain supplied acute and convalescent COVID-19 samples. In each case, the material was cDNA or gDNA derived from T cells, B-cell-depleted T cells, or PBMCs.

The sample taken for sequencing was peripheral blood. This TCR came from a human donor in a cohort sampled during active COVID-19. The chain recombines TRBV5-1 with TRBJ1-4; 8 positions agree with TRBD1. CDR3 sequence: CASSLEPGGGFGEKLFF. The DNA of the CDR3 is TGCGCCAGCAGCTTGGAGCCAGGGGGCGGATTTGGTGAAAAACTGTTTTTT.